This T cell receptor beta chain was recorded in a study of blood T cell repertoires in COVID-19. Study in general: Nucleic acid was either cDNA or gDNA, and it came from T cells, B-cell-depleted T cells, or PBMCs.

V lost 0 bases to trimming and J lost 0 bases; unmatched junction nucleotides: 12. Germline CDR1 and CDR2: LGHNT and FRNRAP. The CDR3 sequence is 19 residues long. The repertoire was sequenced with immunoSEQ multiplex PCR; TCRdb's copy has only in-frame clones and lacks some. Here the sample spans about 200,000 clones, around 85% being singletons. The clonotype was recovered from a woman in her 70s with acute or convalescent COVID-19. Sequencing input: peripheral blood. The chain uses TRBV12-5 and TRBJ2-7; TRBD1 agrees at 9 bases. The CDR3 region has the DNA TGTGCTAGTGGTTTGGTAAGGGATGGGACAGGGCGCACCTCCTACGAGCAGTACTTC. This codes for CASGLVRDGTGRTSYEQYF.